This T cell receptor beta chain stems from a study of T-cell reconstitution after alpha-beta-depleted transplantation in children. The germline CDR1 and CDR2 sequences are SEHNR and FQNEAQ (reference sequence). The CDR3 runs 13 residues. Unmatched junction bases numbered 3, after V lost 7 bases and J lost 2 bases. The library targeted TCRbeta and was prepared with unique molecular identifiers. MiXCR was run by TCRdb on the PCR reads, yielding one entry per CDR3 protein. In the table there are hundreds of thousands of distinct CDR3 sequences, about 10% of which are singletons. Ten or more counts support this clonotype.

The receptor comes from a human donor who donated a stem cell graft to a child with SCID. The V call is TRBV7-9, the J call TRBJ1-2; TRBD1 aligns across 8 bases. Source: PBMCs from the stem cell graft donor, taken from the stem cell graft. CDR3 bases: TGTGCCAGCACCTGGACAGGGAACTATGGCTACACCTTC. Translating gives CASTWTGNYGYTF.